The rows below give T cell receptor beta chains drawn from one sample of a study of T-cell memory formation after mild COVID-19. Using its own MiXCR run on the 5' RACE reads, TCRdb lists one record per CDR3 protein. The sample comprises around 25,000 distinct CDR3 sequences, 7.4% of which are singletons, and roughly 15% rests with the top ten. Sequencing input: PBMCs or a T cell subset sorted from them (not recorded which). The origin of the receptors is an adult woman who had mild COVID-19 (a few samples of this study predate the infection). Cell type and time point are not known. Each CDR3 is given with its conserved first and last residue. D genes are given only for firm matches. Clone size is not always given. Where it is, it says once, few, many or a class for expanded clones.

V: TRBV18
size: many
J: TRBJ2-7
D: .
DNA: TGTGCCAGCTCATCGGGGGCCTCCACCTACGAGCAGTACTTC
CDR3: CASSSGASTYEQYF

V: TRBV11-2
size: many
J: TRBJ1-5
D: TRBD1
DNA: TGTGCCAGCAGCTCGGACAGGCTGAATCAGCCCCAGCATTTT
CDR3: CASSSDRLNQPQHF

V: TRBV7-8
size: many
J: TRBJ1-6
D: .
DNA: TGTGCCAGCAGCCCCAGGGGTGGGGATTCACCCCTCCACTTT
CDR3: CASSPRGGDSPLHF

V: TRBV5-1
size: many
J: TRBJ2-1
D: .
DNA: TGCGCCAGCAGCTTGGAGGCTGAGCAGTTCTTC
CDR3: CASSLEAEQFF

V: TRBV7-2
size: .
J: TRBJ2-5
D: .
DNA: TGTGCCAGCAGCTTGATGGGCGGGGAGAGGGAGACCCAGTACTTC
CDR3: CASSLMGGERETQYF

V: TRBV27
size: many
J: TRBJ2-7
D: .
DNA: TGTGCCAGCAGTTTACTCAGGGGCGAGCAGTACTTC
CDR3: CASSLLRGEQYF

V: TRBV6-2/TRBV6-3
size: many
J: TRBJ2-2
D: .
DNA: TGTGCCAGCAGCCCCGGGGCGTCACACGGGGAGCTGTTTTTT
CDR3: CASSPGASHGELFF

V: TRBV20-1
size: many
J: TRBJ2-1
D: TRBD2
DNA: TGCAGTGCGCCAACCCTAGCGGGAGCCGGCAATGAGCAGTTCTTC
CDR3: CSAPTLAGAGNEQFF

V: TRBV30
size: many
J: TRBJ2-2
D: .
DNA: TGTGCCTGGCTCATACCAAGGGGGGTGTTCTGTGGGGAGCTGTTTTTT
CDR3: CAWLIPRGVFCGELFF

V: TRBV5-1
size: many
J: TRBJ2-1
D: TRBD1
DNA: TGCGCCAGCAGAGGGCAGGGGGCTGAGCAGTTCTTC
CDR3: CASRGQGAEQFF

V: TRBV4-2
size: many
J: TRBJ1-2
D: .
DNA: TGTGCCAGCAGGTCCCTAGGGAGGCGCTATGGCTACACCTTC
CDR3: CASRSLGRRYGYTF

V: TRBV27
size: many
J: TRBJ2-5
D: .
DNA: TGTGCCAGCAGTTTAGACGGTGGACGAGGGGAGACCCAGTACTTC
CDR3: CASSLDGGRGETQYF

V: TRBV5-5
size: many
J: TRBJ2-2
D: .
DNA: TGTGCCAGCAGCTTGGGCCCGGAGCTGTTTTTT
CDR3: CASSLGPELFF

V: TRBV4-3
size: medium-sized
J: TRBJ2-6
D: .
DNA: TGCGCCAGCAGCAAGCAACGGGGCTCTGGGGCCAACGTCCTGACTTTC
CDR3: CASSKQRGSGANVLTF

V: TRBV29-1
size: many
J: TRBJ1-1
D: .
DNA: TGCAGCGTTAATTCGGGGAGGGGCACTGAAGCTTTCTTT
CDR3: CSVNSGRGTEAFF

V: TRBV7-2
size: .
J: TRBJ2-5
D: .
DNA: TGTGCCAGCAGCTTAGGGTCGGCAGGGGTTGAGACCCAGTACTTC
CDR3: CASSLGSAGVETQYF

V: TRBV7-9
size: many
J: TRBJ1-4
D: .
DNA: TGTGCCAGCAGCTACTCATCGAGTAATGAAAAACTGTTTTTT
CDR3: CASSYSSSNEKLFF

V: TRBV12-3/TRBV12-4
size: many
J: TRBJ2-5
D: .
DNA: TGTGCCAGCAGCCCTACTTCGTACCAAGAGACCCAGTACTTC
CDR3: CASSPTSYQETQYF

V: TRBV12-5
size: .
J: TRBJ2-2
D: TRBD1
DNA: TGTGCTAGTGGTTTGGACCCACAGGGGGCGGGCGGGGAGCTGTTTTTT
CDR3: CASGLDPQGAGGELFF

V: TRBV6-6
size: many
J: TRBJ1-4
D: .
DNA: TGTGCCAGCAGTACCTCGGGACCCAGTAATGAAAAACTGTTTTTT
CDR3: CASSTSGPSNEKLFF

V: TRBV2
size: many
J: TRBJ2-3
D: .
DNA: TGTGCCAGCACCGAAGGGTATGGCTCGGGGGAGCCAGATACGCAGTATTTT
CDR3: CASTEGYGSGEPDTQYF

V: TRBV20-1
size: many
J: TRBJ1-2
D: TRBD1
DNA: TGCAGTGCCCGACAGGGGGCGGGGGTCTATGGCTACACCTTC
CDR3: CSARQGAGVYGYTF

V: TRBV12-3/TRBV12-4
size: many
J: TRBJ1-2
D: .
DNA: TGTGCCAGCAGCGGGACCCACTATGGCTACACCTTC
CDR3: CASSGTHYGYTF

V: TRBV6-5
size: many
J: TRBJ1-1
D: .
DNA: TGTGCCAGCAAATTTGGCGGGGGCGCGGGTAACACTGAAGCTTTCTTT
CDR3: CASKFGGGAGNTEAFF

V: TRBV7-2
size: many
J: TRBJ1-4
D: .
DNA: TGTGCCAGCAGCTTTTCAAGATTAAATGAAAAACTGTTTTTT
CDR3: CASSFSRLNEKLFF

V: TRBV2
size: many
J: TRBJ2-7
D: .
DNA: TGTGCCAGCAAACAACCGGGACCTGACGGCGCCTACGAGCAGTACTTC
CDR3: CASKQPGPDGAYEQYF

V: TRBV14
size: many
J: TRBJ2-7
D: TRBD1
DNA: TGTGCCAGCAGCCCGAGCGCGAGAGGGGGCATATACGAGCAGTACTTC
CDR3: CASSPSARGGIYEQYF

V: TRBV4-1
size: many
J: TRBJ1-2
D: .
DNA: TGCGCCAGCAGCCAAGATCCACCCCCGGGACTAGGCTATGGCTACACCTTC
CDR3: CASSQDPPPGLGYGYTF

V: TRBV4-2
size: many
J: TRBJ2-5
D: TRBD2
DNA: TGTGCCAGCAGCCAAAACCCGGGACTAGCGGGGGTTGAGTCCCAAGAGACCCAGTACTTC
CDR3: CASSQNPGLAGVESQETQYF

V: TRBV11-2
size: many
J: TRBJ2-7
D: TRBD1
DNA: TGTGCCAGCAGCTTAGGACACCAGGGGGCACGGTACGAGCAGTACTTC
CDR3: CASSLGHQGARYEQYF

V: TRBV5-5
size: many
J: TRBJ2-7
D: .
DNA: TGTGCCAGCAGCTTGGCGGCCAATACCGAGCAGTACTTC
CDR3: CASSLAANTEQYF

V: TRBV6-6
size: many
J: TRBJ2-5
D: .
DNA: TGTGCCAGCAGGGTCGGGGCAGGGAAGGAGACCCAGTACTTC
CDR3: CASRVGAGKETQYF

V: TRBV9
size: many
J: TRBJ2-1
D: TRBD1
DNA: TGTGCCAGCAGTCCGGGACAGGGGTCTTACAATGAGCAGTTCTTC
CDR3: CASSPGQGSYNEQFF

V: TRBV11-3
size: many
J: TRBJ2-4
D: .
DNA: TGTGCCAGCAGCTCCCCTGCAGTGGGTTCAAACATTCAGTACTTC
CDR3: CASSSPAVGSNIQYF

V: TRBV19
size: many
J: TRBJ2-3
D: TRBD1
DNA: TGTGCCAGTCGCATCACAGGGGTGAGCACAGATACGCAGTATTTT
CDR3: CASRITGVSTDTQYF

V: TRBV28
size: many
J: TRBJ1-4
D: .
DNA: TGTGCCAGCAGTCCCAGACACCCAACTAATGAAAAACTGTTTTTT
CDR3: CASSPRHPTNEKLFF

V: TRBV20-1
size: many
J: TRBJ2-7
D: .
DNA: TGCAGTGCCGGAGGTACCGCAGGGCAGTACTTC
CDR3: CSAGGTAGQYF

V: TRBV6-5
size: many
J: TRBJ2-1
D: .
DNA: TGTGCCAGCCGATCCGGGTCTACCCAATCCAATGAGCAGTTCTTC
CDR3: CASRSGSTQSNEQFF

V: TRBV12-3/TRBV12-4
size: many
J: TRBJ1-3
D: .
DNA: TGTGCCAGCAGCTTAAGTGCCAGCCGAAACACCATATATTTT
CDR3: CASSLSASRNTIYF

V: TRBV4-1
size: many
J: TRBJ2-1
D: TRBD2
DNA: TGCGCCAGCAGCCCTCGACTATCAAGCGGGGGGTCAAATGAGCAGTTCTTC
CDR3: CASSPRLSSGGSNEQFF

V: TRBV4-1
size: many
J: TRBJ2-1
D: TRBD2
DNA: TGCGCCAGCAGCCAAGATCCGGGGGGATGGAAATTCTTC
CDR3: CASSQDPGGWKFF

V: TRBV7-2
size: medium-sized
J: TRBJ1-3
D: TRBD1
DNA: TGTGCCAGCAGCTCCGGGACAGGGGGAAACACCATATATTTT
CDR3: CASSSGTGGNTIYF

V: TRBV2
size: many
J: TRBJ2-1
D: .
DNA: TGTGCCAGCAGTGAAGCGGGGGGACCAACCAATGAGCAGTTCTTC
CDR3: CASSEAGGPTNEQFF

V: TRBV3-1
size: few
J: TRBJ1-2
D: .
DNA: TGTGCCAGCAGCCAAGTCGGGCAGGGGTATGGCTACACCTTC
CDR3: CASSQVGQGYGYTF

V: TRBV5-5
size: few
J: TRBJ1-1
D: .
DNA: TGTGCCAGCAGCTTGGCCCACCGGGGGACTGAAGCTTTCTTT
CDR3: CASSLAHRGTEAFF

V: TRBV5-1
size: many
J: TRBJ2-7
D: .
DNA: TGCGCCAGCAGCTTGGCTCAAGCCTACGAGCAGTACTTC
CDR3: CASSLAQAYEQYF

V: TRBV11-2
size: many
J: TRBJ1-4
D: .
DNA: TGTGCCAGCAGCTTTTCCTCGGGGAGTGAAAAACTGTTTTTT
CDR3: CASSFSSGSEKLFF

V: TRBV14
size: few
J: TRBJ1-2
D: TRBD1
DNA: TGTGCCAGCAGCCAAGACCTGACAGGGCGTGGCTACACCTTC
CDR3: CASSQDLTGRGYTF

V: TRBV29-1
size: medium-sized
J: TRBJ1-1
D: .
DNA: TGCAGCGTTGAACCGCCCGCGAGGAAGACTGAAGCTTTCTTT
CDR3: CSVEPPARKTEAFF

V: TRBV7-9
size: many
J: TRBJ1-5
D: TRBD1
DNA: TGTGCCAGCAGCCAGGACAGGGGCAATCAGCCCCAGCATTTT
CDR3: CASSQDRGNQPQHF

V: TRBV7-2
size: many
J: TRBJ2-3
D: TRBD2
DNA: TGTGCCAGCAGCTTCCTAGCGGGAGGGCCGGTGGGCACAGATACGCAGTATTTT
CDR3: CASSFLAGGPVGTDTQYF

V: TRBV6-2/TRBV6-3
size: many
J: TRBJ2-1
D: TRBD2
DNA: TGTGCCAGCAGGATACTAGCGGGAGGTACGAATGAGCAGTTCTTC
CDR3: CASRILAGGTNEQFF

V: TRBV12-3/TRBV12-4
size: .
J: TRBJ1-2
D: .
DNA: TGTGCCAGCAGCCGCGAGTCGGGTGGCTACACCTTC
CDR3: CASSRESGGYTF

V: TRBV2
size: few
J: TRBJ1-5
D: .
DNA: TGTGCCAGCAGCGCAGGGGCAGGGGCTAGGGATCAGCCCCAGCATTTT
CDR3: CASSAGAGARDQPQHF

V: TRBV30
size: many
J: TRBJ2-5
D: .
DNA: TGTGCCTGGAGTCCGCGGACTATACGAGAGACCCAGTACTTC
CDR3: CAWSPRTIRETQYF

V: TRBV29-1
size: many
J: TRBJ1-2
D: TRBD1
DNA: TGCAGCGTTGGAAGGACAGGGGCTACTCGGGGCTACACCTTC
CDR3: CSVGRTGATRGYTF